The TCR beta chain described here comes from a study of blood T cell repertoires in COVID-19. The overall study: Collection of acute and convalescent COVID-19 samples took place in the United States, Italy and Spain. Sources were T cells, B-cell-depleted T cells, or PBMCs; the material itself was cDNA or gDNA.

Participants, about 18 to 90 years old, spanned fewer than 25 US areas. This CDR3 region has 17 residues. Germline CDR1 reads LNHDA; CDR2 reads SQIVND (reference sequence). The trim removed 4 bases at V and 4 bases at J, leaving 13 bases unmatched. Study processing details: The assay estimated nucleated cells by amplifying reference gene primers. Some clones are missing from TCRdb's copy, which holds only in-frame ones; the method was immunoSEQ multiplex PCR. Clone size and V and J calls were adopted from that table, with D and trimming inferred from the DNA. This repertoire shows around 150,000 clones, 84% found once; its top ten account for roughly 3.5%.

This sequence was found in a woman between 50 and 59 years old with acute COVID-19. The chain combines TRBV19 with TRBJ2-4; 7 nucleotides agree with TRBD2. Material for sequencing was PBMCs or T cells enriched from blood (not recorded which). The CDR3 is CASSRPSGTSGKNIQYF. CDR3 DNA sequence: TGTGCCAGTAGTAGGCCTAGCGGAACATCTGGGAAAAACATTCAGTACTTC.